This T cell receptor beta chain was identified during a study of blood T cell repertoires in COVID-19. Per germline, CDR1 SGHTS and CDR2 YDEGEE. Trimming removed 6 bases from V and 9 bases from J; junction bases left unmatched: 14. The CDR3 runs to 15 residues. The sample holds one count of this clone. Authors' analysis steps: How many nucleated cells were present was estimated from reference gene primer amplification. The protocol was immunoSEQ multiplex PCR, while the TCRdb copy is restricted to in-frame clones and leaves out a portion. Clone size and V and J calls were adopted from that table, with D and trimming inferred from the DNA. Here the sample spans approximately 320,000 clones, about 82% being singletons.

Sample: peripheral blood. The sequence was collected from a human donor in a cohort sampled during active COVID-19. The chain links TRBV5-8 to TRBJ1-5; 8 bases are a match to TRBD1. As DNA, the CDR3 is TGTGCCAGCACCTCCGGGACAGGACCCTTGGGGCCCCAGCATTTT. Translating gives CASTSGTGPLGPQHF.